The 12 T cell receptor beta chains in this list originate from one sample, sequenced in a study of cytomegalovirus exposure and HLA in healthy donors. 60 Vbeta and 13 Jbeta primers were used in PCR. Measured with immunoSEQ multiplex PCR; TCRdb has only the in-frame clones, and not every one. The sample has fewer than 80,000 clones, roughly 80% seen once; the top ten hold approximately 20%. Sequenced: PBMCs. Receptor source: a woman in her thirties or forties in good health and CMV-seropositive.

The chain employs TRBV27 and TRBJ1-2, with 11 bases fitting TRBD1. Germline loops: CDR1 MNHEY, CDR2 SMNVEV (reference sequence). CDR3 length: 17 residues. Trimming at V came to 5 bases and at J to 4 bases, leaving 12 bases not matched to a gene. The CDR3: CASSPRTGGVVPYGYTF. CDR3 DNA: TGTGCCAGCAGTCCGCGGACAGGGGGCGTTGTTCCCTATGGCTACACCTTC.

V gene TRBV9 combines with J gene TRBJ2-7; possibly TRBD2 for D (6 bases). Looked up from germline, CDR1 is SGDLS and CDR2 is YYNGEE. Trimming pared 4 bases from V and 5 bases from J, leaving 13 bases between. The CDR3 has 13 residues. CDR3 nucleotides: TGTGCCAGCAGCTGGGGAGGTCAAAACGAGCAGTACTTC. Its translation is CASSWGGQNEQYF.

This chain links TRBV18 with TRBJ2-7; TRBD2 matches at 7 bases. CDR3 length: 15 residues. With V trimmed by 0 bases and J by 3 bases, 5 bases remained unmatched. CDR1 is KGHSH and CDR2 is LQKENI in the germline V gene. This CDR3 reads CASSPPTGGLYEQYF. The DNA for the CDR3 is TGTGCCAGCTCACCACCGACGGGGGGTCTCTACGAGCAGTACTTC.

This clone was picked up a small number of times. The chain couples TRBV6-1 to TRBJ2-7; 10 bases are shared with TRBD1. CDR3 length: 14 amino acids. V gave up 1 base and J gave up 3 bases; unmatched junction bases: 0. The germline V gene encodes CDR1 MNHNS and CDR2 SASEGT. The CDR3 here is CASSEGTGGYEQYF. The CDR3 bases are TGTGCCAGCAGTGAAGGGACAGGGGGCTACGAGCAGTACTTC.

CDR3 nucleotides: TGTGCCTGGAGTGCCCGGGGGGGTTGGTCAGATACGCAGTATTTT. This translates into CAWSARGGWSDTQYF. The genes are TRBV30 and TRBJ2-3; 8 positions agree with TRBD2. The CDR3 runs to 15 residues. CDR1 and CDR2 from the germline V gene are GTSNPN and SVGIG (reference sequence). V trimming: 1 base; J trimming: 4 bases; junction bases outside the gene matches: 7.

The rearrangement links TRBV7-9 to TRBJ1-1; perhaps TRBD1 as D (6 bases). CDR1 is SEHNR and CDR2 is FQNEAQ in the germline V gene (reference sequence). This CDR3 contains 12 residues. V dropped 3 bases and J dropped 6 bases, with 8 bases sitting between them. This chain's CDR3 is CASSFEGAEAFF. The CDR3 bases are TGTGCCAGCAGCTTTGAGGGGGCTGAAGCTTTCTTT.

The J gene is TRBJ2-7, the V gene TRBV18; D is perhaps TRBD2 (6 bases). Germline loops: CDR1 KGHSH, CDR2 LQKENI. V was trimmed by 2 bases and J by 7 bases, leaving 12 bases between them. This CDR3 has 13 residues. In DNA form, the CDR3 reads TGTGCCAGCTCACCAGGACCTGCGGGGGAGCAGTACTTC. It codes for CASSPGPAGEQYF.

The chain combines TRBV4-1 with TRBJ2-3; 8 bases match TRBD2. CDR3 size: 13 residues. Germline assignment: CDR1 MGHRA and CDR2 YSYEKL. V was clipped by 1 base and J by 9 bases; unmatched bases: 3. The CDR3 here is CASSQGSGNTQYF. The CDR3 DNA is TGCGCCAGCAGCCAAGGTAGCGGGAACACGCAGTATTTT.

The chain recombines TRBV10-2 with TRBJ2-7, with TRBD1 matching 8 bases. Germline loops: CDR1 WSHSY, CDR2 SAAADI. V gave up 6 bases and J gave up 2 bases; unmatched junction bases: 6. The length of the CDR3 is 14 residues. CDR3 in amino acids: CASRTGTGTYEQYF. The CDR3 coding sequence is TGCGCCAGCAGGACCGGGACAGGTACCTACGAGCAGTACTTC.

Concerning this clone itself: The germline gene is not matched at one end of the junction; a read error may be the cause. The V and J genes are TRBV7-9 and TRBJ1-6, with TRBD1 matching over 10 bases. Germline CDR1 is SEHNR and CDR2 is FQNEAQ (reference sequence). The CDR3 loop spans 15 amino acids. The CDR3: CSSTSGGTGDSPLHF. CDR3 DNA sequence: TGTTCCAGCACCTCGGGCGGGACAGGGGATTCACCCCTCCACTTT.

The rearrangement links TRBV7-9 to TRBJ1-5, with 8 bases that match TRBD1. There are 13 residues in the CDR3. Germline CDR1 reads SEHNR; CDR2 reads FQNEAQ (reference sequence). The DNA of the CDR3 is TGTTCCTGCACAGGGGGTAGCAATCAGCCCCAGCATTTT. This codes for CSCTGGSNQPQHF.

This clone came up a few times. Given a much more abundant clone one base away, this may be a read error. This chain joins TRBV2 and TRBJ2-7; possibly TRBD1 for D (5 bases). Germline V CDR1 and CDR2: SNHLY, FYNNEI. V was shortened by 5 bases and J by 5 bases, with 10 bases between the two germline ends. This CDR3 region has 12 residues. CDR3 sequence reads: CASSSTEDEQYF. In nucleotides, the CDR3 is TGTGCCAGCAGTTCGACAGAGGACGAGCAGTACTTC.